This T cell receptor (beta chain) was sequenced in a study of CD8+ T cells in alopecia areata. The sequencing template was cDNA reverse transcribed from extracted RNA. TCRdb's copy holds only in-frame clones and misses some; the assay was immunoSEQ multiplex PCR. This table has around 100,000 clones, about 59% appearing once. V lost 6 bases, J lost 5 bases, and 7 bases lay in between. CDR3 length equals 11 residues. Germline CDR1 MNHEY, CDR2 SVGAGI. Treatment in this sample: oral pan-JAK inhibitor, 5-10 mg twice daily. This TCR was recovered from a human donor with alopecia areata. This chain links TRBV6-5 with TRBJ2-5; D perhaps matches TRBD1 (5 bases). The specimen was CD8+ T cells sorted from blood, collected at week 24, from a patient treated with tofacitinib. In nucleotides, the CDR3 is TGTGCCAGCAGCAAGGGGGAGACCCAGTACTTC. Translating it yields CASSKGETQYF.